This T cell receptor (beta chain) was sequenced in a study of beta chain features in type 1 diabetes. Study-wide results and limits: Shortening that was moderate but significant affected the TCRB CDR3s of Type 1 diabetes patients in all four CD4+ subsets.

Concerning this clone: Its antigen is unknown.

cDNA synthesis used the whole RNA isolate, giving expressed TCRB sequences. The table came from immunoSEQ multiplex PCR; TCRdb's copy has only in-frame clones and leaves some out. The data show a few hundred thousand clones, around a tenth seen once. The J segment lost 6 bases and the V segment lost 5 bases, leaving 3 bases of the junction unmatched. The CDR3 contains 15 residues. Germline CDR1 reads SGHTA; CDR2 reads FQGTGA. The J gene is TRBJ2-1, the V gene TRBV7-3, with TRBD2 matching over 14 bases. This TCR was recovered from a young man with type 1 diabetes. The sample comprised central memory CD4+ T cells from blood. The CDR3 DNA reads TGTGCCAGCAGCGGGACTAGCGGGAGTCTCAATGAGCAGTTCTTC. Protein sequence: CASSGTSGSLNEQFF.